This entry lists 12 T cell receptor beta chains sequenced from one sample in a study of response to subunit inactivated influenza vaccine. Each CDR3 protein is one row after TCRdb ran MiXCR on the RT-PCR reads. The repertoire holds around 490,000 distinct CDR3 sequences, approximately 7.1% seen once, with 10% to 15% in the top ten. The source was PBMCs from blood, collected roughly 24 months after vaccination. These receptors all stem from a man between 50 and 69 years old who received an inactivated influenza vaccine.

This clonotype came up a few times. V and J are TRBV6-1 and TRBJ2-7; D not certain. V lost 6 bases and J 1 base, leaving 13 bases between the germline ends. The CDR3 is made up of 14 amino acids. CDR1 is MNHNS and CDR2 is SASEGT in the germline V gene. In nucleotides, the CDR3 is TGTGCCAGCAGACCTCGGGTGTGGTCCTACGAGCAGTACTTC. Translated: CASRPRVWSYEQYF.

J is TRBJ1-1 and V is TRBV12-3 or TRBV12-4, with no clear D. The CDR3 covers 12 residues. The V gene lost 3 bases and the J gene lost 3 bases, with 5 bases spanning the gap. The CDR3 loop is CASSFLDTEAFF. The CDR3 bases are TGTGCCAGCAGTTTTCTGGACACTGAAGCTTTCTTT.

This clonotype was picked up many times. The CDR3 here is CSAMGDRGVYEQYF. The CDR3 DNA is TGCAGTGCTATGGGAGATAGGGGGGTTTACGAGCAGTACTTC. V and J are TRBV20-1 and TRBJ2-7, with D tentatively TRBD1 or TRBD2 (6 bases each). Germline CDR1 DFQATT, CDR2 SNEGSKA (reference sequence). V lost 4 bases and J lost 4, with 17 bases in between. This CDR3 is built from 14 residues.

This clonotype was picked up a small number of times. This chain joins TRBV10-2 and TRBJ2-7, with D possibly TRBD1 on 5 matching bases. This CDR3 spans 13 amino acids. Germline lookup yields CDR1 WSHSY and CDR2 SAAADI. Trimming cost V 3 bases and J 2 bases, with 8 bases left between them. The DNA of the CDR3 is TGCGCCAGCAGTGAATACAGGACCTACGAGCAGTACTTC. Residues: CASSEYRTYEQYF.

This clonotype was seen a few times. V and J are TRBV7-9 and TRBJ2-7; D may be TRBD1 (5 bases). CDR1 SEHNR and CDR2 FQNEAQ come from the germline V gene (reference sequence). The V gene lost 2 bases and the J gene lost 6 bases, with 8 bases spanning the gap. This CDR3 comprises 12 residues. The DNA of the CDR3 is TGTGCCAGCAGCTTAAGGCAGGGCGAGCAGTACTTC. Encoded protein: CASSLRQGEQYF.

Note on this clonotype: It may be a read error: a sequence one base away is much more abundant. The CDR3 spells CASSFYTGEKETQYF. In DNA form, the CDR3 reads TGCGCCAGCAGCTTTTATACAGGGGAAAAAGAGACCCAGTACTTC. This chain uses TRBV5-1 with TRBJ2-5; TRBD1 aligns across 7 bases. The CDR3 consists of 15 residues. Germline CDR1 is SGHRS and CDR2 is YFSETQ. J was trimmed by 3 bases and V by 2 bases; bases with no gene match: 7.

This clonotype was seen ten or more times. The chain employs TRBV12-3 or TRBV12-4 and TRBJ2-1; D uncertain. The CDR3 runs to 15 residues. Trimming cost V 5 bases and J 4 bases, with 15 bases left between them. As DNA, the CDR3 is TGTGCCAGCAGTCCGCAGGACGGCCTATACAATGAGCAGTTCTTC. This encodes CASSPQDGLYNEQFF.

The chain employs TRBV20-1 and TRBJ2-5; TRBD1 matches 7 bases. The V gene end was trimmed by 2 bases and the J gene end by 4 bases; junction bases not matched to a gene: 7. CDR3 length: 14 amino acids. Germline V gene lookup returns CDR1 DFQATT and CDR2 SNEGSKA (reference sequence). The CDR3 protein is CSARRGGRGETQYF. In DNA form, the CDR3 reads TGCAGTGCTAGAAGAGGGGGCAGAGGAGAGACCCAGTACTTC.

This clonotype appeared a few times. The chain carries TRBV5-1 and TRBJ2-7, with D possibly being TRBD1 (6 bases). V lost 0 bases and J lost 3, with 13 bases in between. Germline V gene sequence: CDR1 SGHRS, CDR2 YFSETQ. The length of the CDR3 is 15 residues. CDR3 loop: CASSLGGPSVYEQYF. The CDR3 DNA reads TGCGCCAGCAGCTTGGGGGGGCCCTCGGTCTACGAGCAGTACTTC.

At least ten counts were recorded for this clonotype. V usage is TRBV5-1 and J usage is TRBJ2-7, with 9 bases that match TRBD1. Germline CDR1 is SGHRS and CDR2 is YFSETQ. The CDR3 consists of 15 residues. V lost 8 bases to trimming and J lost 2 bases; unmatched junction nucleotides: 11. CDR3 loop: CASSRTGASPYEQYF. In nucleotides, the CDR3 is TGCGCCAGTTCCCGGACAGGGGCTTCCCCCTACGAGCAGTACTTC.

A few counts support this clonotype. The CDR3 coding sequence is TGTGCCTGGGTGCGGGTTCCCGACCACTATGGCTACACCTTC. As protein: CAWVRVPDHYGYTF. The V and J genes are TRBV30 and TRBJ1-2; D is uncertain. The V end lost 5 bases, the J end lost 3 bases, and 16 bases lay between the germline ends. Per germline, CDR1 GTSNPN and CDR2 SVGIG (reference sequence). The CDR3 is made up of 14 amino acids.

As DNA, the CDR3 is TGTGCCACCCAACGAGGGGAGGTCACAGATACGCAGTATTTT. It is translated as CATQRGEVTDTQYF. V is TRBV15 and J is TRBJ2-3; TRBD2 might be the D (6 bases). The CDR3 sequence is 14 residues long. CDR1 and CDR2 from the germline V gene are LNHNV and YYDKDF (reference sequence). The V gene lost 8 bases and the J gene lost 2 bases, with 14 bases spanning the gap.